This T cell receptor (beta chain) is from a study of T cell changes during pregnancy in multiple sclerosis. The CDR3 runs to 15 residues. The V end was cut by 0 bases, the J end by 8 bases, with 16 bases between. Per the germline V gene, CDR1 is KGHSH and CDR2 is LQKENI. Method: immunoSEQ multiplex PCR; TCRdb's copy keeps in-frame clones and lacks some. Counted here are about 120,000 clones, roughly 92% occurring once; the ten biggest clones make up 6.2%. The chain has TRBV18 and TRBJ1-2; D not resolved. The source was peripheral blood, collected before pregnancy. This clonotype was obtained from a female donor with multiple sclerosis, enrolled in a pregnancy study. The CDR3 spells CASSPPIGFPSGYTF. The CDR3 coding sequence is TGTGCCAGCTCACCACCGATTGGGTTCCCTAGCGGCTACACCTTC.